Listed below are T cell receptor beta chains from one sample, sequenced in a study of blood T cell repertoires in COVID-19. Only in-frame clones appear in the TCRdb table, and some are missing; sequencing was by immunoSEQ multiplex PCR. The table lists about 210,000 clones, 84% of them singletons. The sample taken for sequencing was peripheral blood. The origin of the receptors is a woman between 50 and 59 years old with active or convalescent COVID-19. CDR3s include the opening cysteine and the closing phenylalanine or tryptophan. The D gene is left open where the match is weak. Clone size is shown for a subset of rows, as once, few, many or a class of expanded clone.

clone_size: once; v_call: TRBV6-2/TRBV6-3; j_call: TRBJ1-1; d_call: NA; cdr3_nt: TGTGCCAGCAGTTACTCCTACAGGGATGGGGGCACTGAAGCTTTCTTT; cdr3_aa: CASSYSYRDGGTEAFF
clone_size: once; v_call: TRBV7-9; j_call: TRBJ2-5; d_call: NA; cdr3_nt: TGTGCCAGCAGCCCTCTGGGCCGCGAGACCCAGTACTTC; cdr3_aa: CASSPLGRETQYF
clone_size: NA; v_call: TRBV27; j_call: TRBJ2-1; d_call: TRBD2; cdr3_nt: TGTGCCAGCAGTTTCACTAGCGGTGGATACAATGAGCAGTTCTTC; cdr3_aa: CASSFTSGGYNEQFF
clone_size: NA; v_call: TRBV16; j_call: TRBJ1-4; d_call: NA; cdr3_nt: TGTGCCAGCACTCGGGATTCTCATGAAAAACTGTTTTTT; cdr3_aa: CASTRDSHEKLFF
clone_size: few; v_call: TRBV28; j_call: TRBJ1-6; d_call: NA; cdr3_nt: TGTGCCAGCAGTTTTCTAGGTTCACCCCTCCACTTT; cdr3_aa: CASSFLGSPLHF
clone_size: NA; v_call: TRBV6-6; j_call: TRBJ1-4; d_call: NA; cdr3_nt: TGTGCCAGCAGTTACAGGGGAGGAGAAAAACTGTTTTTT; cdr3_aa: CASSYRGGEKLFF
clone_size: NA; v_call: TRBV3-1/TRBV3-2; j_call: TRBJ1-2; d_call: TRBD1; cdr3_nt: TGTGCCAGCAGCCAAGGGGACAGGGACATCGGCTACACCTTC; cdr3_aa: CASSQGDRDIGYTF
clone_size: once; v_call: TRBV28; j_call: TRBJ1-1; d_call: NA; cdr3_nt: TGTGCCAGCAGTTCCCCTGAGGGAGTGATGAACACTGAAGCTTTCTTT; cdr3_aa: CASSSPEGVMNTEAFF
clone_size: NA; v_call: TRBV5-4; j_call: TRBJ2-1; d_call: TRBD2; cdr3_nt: TGTGCCAGCAGCTTGGCGCCGGGAGGGGCCTACAATGAGCAGTTCTTC; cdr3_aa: CASSLAPGGAYNEQFF
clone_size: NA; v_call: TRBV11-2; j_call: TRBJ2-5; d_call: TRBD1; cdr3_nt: TGTGCCAGCAGCAACAGACAGGGAAGCTTACAAGAGACCCAGTACTTC; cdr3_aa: CASSNRQGSLQETQYF
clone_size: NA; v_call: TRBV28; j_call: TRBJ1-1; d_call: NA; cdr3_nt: TGTGCCAGCAAAGATACAAATTCCATGAACACTGAAGCTTTCTTT; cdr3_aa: CASKDTNSMNTEAFF
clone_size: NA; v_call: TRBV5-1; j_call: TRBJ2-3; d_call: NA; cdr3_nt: TGCGCCAGCAGCCAAGGCCCGCAGGGCCCCAGCACAGATACGCAGTATTTT; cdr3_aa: CASSQGPQGPSTDTQYF
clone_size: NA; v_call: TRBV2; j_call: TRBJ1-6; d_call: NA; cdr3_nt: TGTGCCAGCAGTGAAGCTGGAGGCCAGGTCTCACCCCTCCACTTT; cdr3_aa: CASSEAGGQVSPLHF
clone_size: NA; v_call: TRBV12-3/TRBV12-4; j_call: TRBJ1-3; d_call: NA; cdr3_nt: TGTGCCAGCAGTTTGGGAGGCGGAAACACCATATATTTT; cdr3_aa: CASSLGGGNTIYF
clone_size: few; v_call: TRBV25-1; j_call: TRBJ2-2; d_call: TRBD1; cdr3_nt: TGTGCCAGCAGTGGGCAGACAGGGTTCACCGGGGAGCTGTTTTTT; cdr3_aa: CASSGQTGFTGELFF
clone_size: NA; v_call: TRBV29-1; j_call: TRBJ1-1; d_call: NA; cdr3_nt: TGCAGCGTTGGACAGAGAAACACTGAAGCTTTCTTT; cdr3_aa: CSVGQRNTEAFF
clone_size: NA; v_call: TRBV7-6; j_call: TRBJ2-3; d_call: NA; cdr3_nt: TGTGCCAGCAGCGCGCAGCCACTAGTCCCCACAGATACGCAGTATTTT; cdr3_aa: CASSAQPLVPTDTQYF
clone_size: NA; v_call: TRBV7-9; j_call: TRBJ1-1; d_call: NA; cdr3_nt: TGTGCCAGCAGCCAATCGACCCACGCGGCACAAGCTTTCTTT; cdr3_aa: CASSQSTHAAQAFF
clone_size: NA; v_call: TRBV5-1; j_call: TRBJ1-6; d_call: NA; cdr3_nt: TGCGCCAGCAGCTCGGCAACCACAGGAGATTCACCCCTCCACTTT; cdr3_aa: CASSSATTGDSPLHF
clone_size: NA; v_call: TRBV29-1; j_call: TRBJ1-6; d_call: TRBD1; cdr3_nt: TGCAGCGTTGATCTGACGGGGACAGGGGGATCACCCCTCCACTTT; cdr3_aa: CSVDLTGTGGSPLHF